This T cell receptor (beta chain) came from a study of blood T cell repertoires in COVID-19. Looking at the study overall: PBMCs, B-cell-depleted T cells, or T cells were the source of the cDNA or gDNA that made up the material.

In the study's own analysis: Estimates of nucleated cell counts were drawn from the amplification of reference gene primers. Measured with immunoSEQ multiplex PCR; TCRdb has only the in-frame clones, and not every one. V and J calls and clone size are those listed in that table; D and trimming were worked out from the DNA. The table records about 200,000 clones, 80% to 90% of them present only once. Germline CDR1 and CDR2: KGHSH and LQKENI. Trimming removed 9 bases at V and 4 bases at J, with 12 bases between. The CDR3 loop spans 13 amino acids. Material for sequencing was peripheral blood. The clonotype was recovered from a man over 45 with acute or convalescent COVID-19. This chain links TRBV18 with TRBJ2-2; maybe TRBD1 (6 bases). This chain's CDR3 is CASRTVGTGELFF. DNA of the CDR3: TGTGCCAGTCGGACAGTCGGCACCGGGGAGCTGTTTTTT.